One and the same sample provided the 26 T cell receptor beta chains below, sequenced in a study of blood T cell repertoires in COVID-19. Measured with immunoSEQ multiplex PCR; TCRdb has only the in-frame clones, and not every one. The profile shows about 15,000 clones, 75% of them singletons. Material: peripheral blood. The receptors derive from a man in his sixties with acute or convalescent COVID-19.

This chain joins TRBV5-8 and TRBJ2-7; TRBD1 matches 8 bases. CDR3 length: 14 residues. J was trimmed by 3 bases and V by 2 bases; bases with no gene match: 4. From germline, CDR1 is SGHTS and CDR2 YDEGEE. As DNA, the CDR3 is TGTGCCAGCAGCTTACAAACAGGGGGCTACGAGCAGTACTTC. Encoded protein: CASSLQTGGYEQYF. The full variable domain, in which reference TRBV5-8 and TRBJ2-7 provide the parts outside the CDR3, is EAGVTQSPTHLIKTRGQQATLRCSPISGHTSVYWYQQALGLGLQFLLWYDEGEERNRGNFPPRFSGRQFPNYSSELNVNALELEDSALYLCASSLQTGGYEQYFGPGTRLTVT.

The genes are TRBV5-1 and TRBJ2-3; D is undetermined. V shed 4 bases and J shed 4 bases, with 10 bases lying between them. The CDR3 loop spans 13 amino acids. Per germline, CDR1 SGHRS and CDR2 YFSETQ. Written as DNA, the CDR3 is TGCGCCAGCAGCCCCCCCAGTGCAGATACGCAGTATTTT. It yields the protein CASSPPSADTQYF.

The genes are TRBV4-1 and TRBJ1-2; D perhaps matches TRBD1 (6 bases). V lost 0 bases and J lost 8, with 19 bases in between. Germline V lookup: CDR1 MGHRA, CDR2 YSYEKL. This CDR3 spans 16 amino acids. CDR3 sequence (DNA): TGCGCCAGCAGCCAAGATTACGGCAGGGGAACGCGAGGCTACACCTTC. Translating gives CASSQDYGRGTRGYTF.

The V and J genes are TRBV25-1 and TRBJ1-2, with 8 bases that match TRBD1. The CDR3 loop spans 15 amino acids. The germline CDR1 and CDR2 sequences are MGHDK and SYGVNS. V trimming: 3 bases; J trimming: 3 bases; junction bases outside the gene matches: 6. Written as DNA, the CDR3 is TGTGCCAGCAGTGACTGGGGACAGGATGACTATGGCTACACCTTC. It specifies CASSDWGQDDYGYTF.

This clone was seen just once. The chain employs TRBV18 and TRBJ2-2; D call uncertain. This CDR3 comprises 14 residues. Germline-derived CDR1 and CDR2 are KGHSH and LQKENI. V lost 0 bases and J lost 7, with 9 bases in between. The CDR3 nucleotides read TGTGCCAGCTCACCACCGAGTTTCAACGGGGAGCTGTTTTTT. Translated: CASSPPSFNGELFF.

V usage is TRBV5-4 and J usage is TRBJ2-1; TRBD2 aligns across 9 bases. After removal of 3 bases from V and 7 bases from J, the junction contained 8 bases not matched to a gene. This CDR3 has 15 residues. CDR1 is SGHNT and CDR2 is YYREEE in the germline V gene (reference sequence). The CDR3 is CASSSGGGAVNEQFF. CDR3 DNA sequence: TGTGCCAGCAGCTCCGGCGGGGGGGCCGTGAATGAGCAGTTCTTC. Full variable domain (rest looked up from reference TRBV5-4 and TRBJ2-1): ETGVTQSPTHLIKTRGQQVTLRCSSQSGHNTVSWYQQALGQGPQFIFQYYREEENGRGNFPPRFSGLQFPNYSSELNVNALELDDSALYLCASSSGGGAVNEQFFGPGTRLTVL.

This clone was recorded once. The chain recombines TRBV2 with TRBJ2-3, with TRBD1 matching 8 bases. J was trimmed by 2 bases and V by 6 bases; bases with no gene match: 4. Germline V gives CDR1 SNHLY, CDR2 FYNNEI. The CDR3 extends over 14 amino acids. CDR3: CASRRQGFTDTQYF. As DNA, the CDR3 is TGTGCCAGCAGACGACAGGGGTTCACAGATACGCAGTATTTT.

The rearrangement joins TRBV2 to TRBJ1-6; the D is unclear. Germline values: CDR1 SNHLY, CDR2 FYNNEI. V was cut by 6 bases and J by 0 bases, with 9 bases left in between. The CDR3 extends over 15 amino acids. In DNA form, the CDR3 reads TGTGCCAGCAGGTCTCGGAGCTCCTATAATTCACCCCTCCACTTT. Translation gives CASRSRSSYNSPLHF.

V and J are TRBV5-5 and TRBJ2-7; 10 positions match TRBD2. This CDR3 has 16 amino acids. Germline CDR1 and CDR2: SGHKS and YYEKEE (reference sequence). V lost 4 bases, J lost 2 bases, and 9 bases stayed unmatched. CDR3 sequence: CASSPVLAGVAYEQYF. The CDR3, as DNA: TGTGCCAGCAGCCCCGTTCTAGCGGGGGTAGCCTACGAGCAGTACTTC.

This chain uses TRBV18 with TRBJ1-5; no reliable D call. The CDR3 contains 16 residues. V gave up 5 bases and J gave up 3 bases, with 17 bases separating them. Germline CDR1 KGHSH, CDR2 LQKENI. The CDR3 loop reads CASSRRREEINQPQHF. CDR3 DNA: TGTGCCAGCTCAAGAAGGAGGGAGGAGATCAATCAGCCCCAGCATTTT.

The J gene is TRBJ2-2, the V gene TRBV5-1; D is ambiguous. CDR3 size: 13 residues. CDR1 is SGHRS, CDR2 YFSETQ, per germline. The germline V and J ends were trimmed by 4 bases and 5 bases, with 9 bases remaining between them. The CDR3 spells CASSLDGTGELFF. CDR3 sequence (DNA): TGCGCCAGCAGCCTGGACGGGACCGGGGAGCTGTTTTTT.

The chain uses TRBV30 and TRBJ2-1; 7 bases align to TRBD2. The CDR3 runs to 18 residues. V lost 3 bases and J lost 0; bases outside the gene matches: 14. Germline CDR1 is GTSNPN and CDR2 is SVGIG (reference sequence). The CDR3 spells CAWSGEGGRAYSYNEQFF. Here the CDR3 DNA reads TGTGCCTGGAGCGGTGAGGGTGGGAGGGCCTACTCCTACAATGAGCAGTTCTTC. Full variable domain (rest looked up from reference TRBV30 and TRBJ2-1): SQTIHQWPATLVQPVGSPLSLECTVEGTSNPNLYWYRQAAGRGLQLLFYSVGIGQISSEVPQNLSASRPQDRQFILSSKKLLLSDSGFYLCAWSGEGGRAYSYNEQFFGPGTRLTVL.

This clone was seen once. The J gene is TRBJ2-3, the V gene TRBV27; weak D call: TRBD1 (5 bases). V dropped 2 bases and J dropped 8 bases, with 11 bases sitting between them. Looked up from germline, CDR1 is MNHEY and CDR2 is SMNVEV (reference sequence). The CDR3 spans 13 residues. The CDR3 loop reads CASSLRGLGTQYF. The CDR3 coding sequence is TGTGCCAGCAGTTTAAGGGGATTGGGTACGCAGTATTTT.

V and J are TRBV27 and TRBJ2-1, with 7 bases fitting TRBD2. The length of the CDR3 is 14 residues. Trimming at V came to 7 bases and at J to 5 bases, leaving 8 bases not matched to a gene. CDR1 is MNHEY, CDR2 SMNVEV, per germline (reference sequence). DNA of the CDR3: TGTGCCAGCACCCCCAGCGGGAATAACAATGAGCAGTTCTTC. Amino acid sequence: CASTPSGNNNEQFF.

This clone was detected a few times. The chain has TRBV4-3 and TRBJ1-1, with D unclear. With 3 bases removed from V and 1 base from J, the gap between germline ends came to 12 bases. The CDR3 is 15 amino acids. Germline lookup yields CDR1 LGHNA and CDR2 YSLEER. CDR3 bases: TGCGCCAGCAGCCATCACACCCCTGGGAACACTGAAGCTTTCTTT. This gives the protein CASSHHTPGNTEAFF.

The chain joins TRBV19 to TRBJ2-7; 7 bases are shared with TRBD1. Germline V gene sequence: CDR1 LNHDA, CDR2 SQIVND (reference sequence). V shed 4 bases, J shed 3 bases, and the junction held 6 bases outside the gene matches. The CDR3 consists of 14 residues. The DNA of the CDR3 is TGTGCCAGTAGTAGGGACAGCTGGAGCTACGAGCAGTACTTC. It codes for CASSRDSWSYEQYF.

This clone was seen more than once but under ten times. The chain has TRBV24-1 and TRBJ1-1; TRBD1 aligns across 8 bases. The CDR3 runs 14 residues. V trimming: 5 bases; J trimming: 1 base; junction bases outside the gene matches: 2. Looked up from germline, CDR1 is KGHDR and CDR2 is SFDVKD. CDR3 bases: TGTGCCACCAGTGCTGGACAGGGGAACACTGAAGCTTTCTTT. Translation: CATSAGQGNTEAFF.

The chain couples TRBV6-6 to TRBJ2-7; 11 nucleotides align to TRBD2. CDR1 is MNHNY, CDR2 SVGAGI, per germline (reference sequence). CDR3 length equals 13 residues. After removal of 5 bases from V and 3 bases from J, the junction contained 0 bases not matched to a gene. CDR3 amino acids: CASSGLAGYEQYF. The CDR3, as DNA: TGTGCCAGCAGTGGACTAGCGGGCTACGAGCAGTACTTC.

The gene calls are TRBV11-2 and TRBJ2-1; D possibly corresponds to TRBD2 (6 bases). From germline, CDR1 is SGHAT and CDR2 FQNNGV. V lost 0 bases, J lost 10 bases, and 13 bases lay in between. The CDR3 totals 14 residues. The CDR3 nucleotides read TGTGCCAGCAGCTTAGATCCGGGAGTATCCGAGCAGTTCTTC. It encodes CASSLDPGVSEQFF.

This chain joins TRBV2 and TRBJ2-7, with TRBD2 identical over 12 bases. Germline trimming cut 1 base from V and 2 bases from J; bases unmatched to any gene: 6. Germline V CDR1 and CDR2: SNHLY, FYNNEI. CDR3 length: 17 residues. CDR3 in DNA: TGTGCCAGCAGTGAAGTGACTAGCGGGGGACCTCCCTACGAGCAGTACTTC. This sequence encodes CASSEVTSGGPPYEQYF.

The chain has TRBV15 and TRBJ2-3, with TRBD1 matching 8 bases. Germline values: CDR1 LNHNV, CDR2 YYDKDF (reference sequence). J lost 2 bases, V lost 9 bases, and 7 bases had no gene match. CDR3 length equals 14 residues. For the CDR3, the DNA is TGTGCCACGCGCCCAGGGGGCCCCACAGATACGCAGTATTTT. Translation gives CATRPGGPTDTQYF.

The rearrangement links TRBV7-8 to TRBJ2-7; 7 positions match TRBD1. V lost 5 bases to trimming and J lost 2 bases; unmatched junction nucleotides: 9. The CDR3 length is 15 residues. Germline CDR1 reads SGHVS; CDR2 reads FQNEAQ. CDR3 DNA: TGTGCCAGCAGCCCAGGGGCAGGGGGAGCCTACGAGCAGTACTTC. This gives the protein CASSPGAGGAYEQYF.

The rearrangement links TRBV7-9 to TRBJ1-6; TRBD1 is a possible D gene (5 bases). Germline CDR1 and CDR2: SEHNR and FQNEAQ (reference sequence). The CDR3 extends over 11 amino acids. Trimming cost V 11 bases and J 13 bases, with 15 bases left between them. This chain's CDR3 is CASHRHGPLHF. In DNA, the CDR3 is TGTGCCTCCCACAGGCATGGTCCCCTCCACTTT.

This chain uses TRBV6-4 with TRBJ2-1; 13 bases line up with TRBD2. Germline loops: CDR1 MRHNA, CDR2 SNTAGT. The CDR3 spans 15 residues. J was trimmed by 6 bases and V by 2 bases; bases with no gene match: 1. CDR3 amino acids: CASSDTSGGANEQFF. As DNA, the CDR3 is TGTGCCAGCAGTGACACTAGCGGGGGGGCCAATGAGCAGTTCTTC.

Of note for this clone: Other DNA variants within this sample encode the same CDR3. This chain uses TRBV6-5 with TRBJ2-7, with 8 bases identical to TRBD1. The CDR3 loop spans 13 amino acids. V was pared by 6 bases and J by 2 bases, with 3 bases of the junction left unmatched. The V gene's germline CDR1 is MNHEY and CDR2 SVGAGI. The DNA for the CDR3 is TGTGCCAGCAGACCGGGACAGGCCTACGAGCAGTACTTC. Translation: CASRPGQAYEQYF.

The rearrangement links TRBV5-4 to TRBJ2-1; D might be TRBD1 (6 bases). Looked up from germline, CDR1 is SGHNT and CDR2 is YYREEE (reference sequence). The V gene lost 4 bases and the J gene lost 8 bases, with 16 bases spanning the gap. The CDR3 runs 14 residues. In DNA form, the CDR3 reads TGTGCCAGCAGCGGGGGCCCAGTTTGGGATGAGCAGTTCTTC. This encodes CASSGGPVWDEQFF.